The clone carrying this TCR beta chain came up many times. Its antigen is unidentified. Bulk TCR libraries used previously described methods and listed TCR primers. TCRdb passed the PCR reads through MiXCR, listing each CDR3 protein once. The sample holds about 54,000 distinct CDR3 sequences, roughly a quarter seen once. This sample was included in a study of molecular identifiers for immune sequencing clone quantification. Overall study findings and caveats: Shared barcodes on identical TCR molecules could underestimate the sizes of highly expanded clones. Clones that exceeded 20 RNA copies held over 97% of effector molecules, yet under 1% in naive cells.

The CDR3 has 13 residues. Deletions cut 0 bases from V and 9 bases from J, with 9 bases between. Germline-derived CDR1 and CDR2 are ENHRY and SYGVKD. The TCR comes from a human donor in good health. Some libraries in this study had Jurkat cell RNA spiked in. Material: naive CD8+ T cells from blood, with Jurkat cell RNA spiked in. This sample's subset: FACS-sorted CD8+CD4-CCR7+CD45RA+ naive T cells. The chain couples TRBV10-3 to TRBJ1-5; D unresolved. CDR3 DNA: TGTGCCATCAGTGAGTCGTTTGGGCTGCCCCAGCATTTT. Translated, it gives CAISESFGLPQHF.